Below are 27 T cell receptor beta chains sequenced from a single sample in a study of cytomegalovirus exposure and HLA in healthy donors. Use of 60 Vbeta and 13 Jbeta primers characterized the PCR. Libraries were prepared by immunoSEQ multiplex PCR; TCRdb keeps only in-frame clonotypes and omits some of them. The data show tens of thousands of clones, roughly two thirds seen once. The sample was PBMCs. The origin of the receptors is a man aged 40-55 years in good health and CMV-seropositive.

This rearrangement joins TRBV6-1 to TRBJ2-2, with a possible D match to TRBD1 (7 bases). V lost 3 bases and J 0 bases, leaving 11 bases between the germline ends. The CDR3 loop spans 16 amino acids. CDR1 MNHNS and CDR2 SASEGT come from the germline V gene. The CDR3 sequence: CASSDQGGANTGELFF. CDR3 nucleotides: TGTGCCAGCAGTGACCAGGGGGGCGCGAACACCGGGGAGCTGTTTTTT.

This clone was recorded a few times. The gene calls are TRBV10-3 and TRBJ2-1; 10 bases fit TRBD2. Germline trimming cut 2 bases from V and 1 base from J; bases unmatched to any gene: 2. The CDR3 is 16 amino acids. The germline CDR1 and CDR2 sequences are ENHRY and SYGVKD. The CDR3 loop is CAISEGAGGSYNEQFF. The CDR3 DNA follows: TGTGCCATCAGTGAGGGAGCGGGAGGGTCCTACAATGAGCAGTTCTTC.

The rearrangement uses TRBV30 and TRBJ1-3, with TRBD1 matching 9 bases. Germline V gene lookup returns CDR1 GTSNPN and CDR2 SVGIG (reference sequence). V lost 3 bases to trimming and J lost 4 bases; unmatched junction nucleotides: 7. This CDR3 spans 15 amino acids. The CDR3 region has the DNA TGTGCCTGGAGATTACAGGGGGCGAAGGGAAACACCATATATTTT. As protein: CAWRLQGAKGNTIYF.

There are a few counts of this clone. The chain joins TRBV6-4 to TRBJ1-1; 11 bases match TRBD1. Germline V CDR1 and CDR2: MRHNA, SNTAGT. Trimming cost V 7 bases and J 4 bases; bases outside gene matches: 5. The CDR3 consists of 14 residues. The CDR3 is CASTSGTGGTEAFF. The CDR3 DNA reads as TGTGCCAGCACTTCCGGGACAGGGGGCACTGAAGCTTTCTTT.

This chain joins TRBV4-1 and TRBJ1-1; D unclear. CDR1 MGHRA and CDR2 YSYEKL come from the germline V gene. Trimming stripped 1 base from V and 1 base from J, with 4 bases between. CDR3 size: 13 residues. CDR3 residues: CASSQVANTEAFF. CDR3 nucleotides: TGCGCCAGCAGCCAAGTGGCGAACACTGAAGCTTTCTTT.

This clone came up a few times. The chain combines TRBV6-5 with TRBJ2-7; a weak D match, TRBD2 (5 bases). CDR1 and CDR2 from the germline V gene are MNHEY and SVGAGI. V lost 0 bases and J 0 bases, leaving 12 bases between the germline ends. The CDR3 runs to 16 residues. This CDR3 reads CASSYSGRGVSYEQYF. CDR3 sequence (DNA): TGTGCCAGCAGTTACTCAGGTCGGGGTGTCTCCTACGAGCAGTACTTC.

This chain joins TRBV5-4 and TRBJ2-5; D is ambiguous. The CDR3 sequence is 15 residues long. Trimming removed 6 bases from V and 2 bases from J, with 17 bases in between. The germline CDR1 and CDR2 sequences are SGHNT and YYREEE (reference sequence). CDR3 sequence (DNA): TGTGCCAGCACACTTGGTGGAACAGTGCAAGAGACCCAGTACTTC. Translated, it gives CASTLGGTVQETQYF.

A few counts support this clone. V and J are TRBV5-6 and TRBJ1-1; 7 bases are a match to TRBD1. Germline-derived CDR1 and CDR2 are SGHDT and YYEEEE. Trimming at V came to 0 bases and at J to 12 bases, leaving 11 bases not matched to a gene. This CDR3 comprises 14 residues. The CDR3 region is CASSLGDRVSFTFF. The CDR3 DNA reads as TGTGCCAGCAGCTTGGGAGACAGGGTTTCGTTTACTTTCTTT.

This clone was counted only a few times. The J gene is TRBJ1-5, the V gene TRBV5-6, with D perhaps matching TRBD1 (5 bases). The CDR3 is 15 amino acids. V dropped 4 bases and J dropped 7 bases, with 18 bases sitting between them. CDR1 SGHDT and CDR2 YYEEEE come from the germline V gene. The chain's CDR3 is CASSQMGRAEQPQHF. In DNA form, the CDR3 reads TGTGCCAGCAGCCAAATGGGCAGGGCCGAGCAGCCCCAGCATTTT.

The rearrangement joins TRBV27 to TRBJ1-5; D uncertain. With 3 bases removed from V and 4 bases from J, the gap between germline ends came to 7 bases. Germline lookup yields CDR1 MNHEY and CDR2 SMNVEV (reference sequence). The CDR3 sequence is 13 residues long. The CDR3 DNA reads as TGTGCCAGCAGTTTTGGAGGGAATCAGCCCCAGCATTTT. Protein sequence: CASSFGGNQPQHF.

This clone was found a few times. The chain has TRBV23-1 and TRBJ2-6; D not certain. TRBV23-1 has ORF status, its function being uncertain. V shed 1 base and J shed 0 bases, with 4 bases lying between them. CDR3 length equals 15 residues. CDR3 region: CASSQYNSGANVLTF. In DNA, the CDR3 is TGCGCCAGCAGTCAATACAACTCTGGGGCCAACGTCCTGACTTTC.

The CDR3 reads CASRGTANYGYTF. Here the CDR3 DNA reads TGTGCCAGCAGGGGGACAGCTAACTATGGCTACACCTTC. V and J are TRBV9 and TRBJ1-2, with TRBD1 matching over 7 bases. J lost 0 bases, V lost 5 bases, and 1 base had no gene match. The CDR3 is 13 amino acids. The germline V gene has CDR1 SGDLS and CDR2 YYNGEE.

The chain joins TRBV7-8 to TRBJ1-5; possibly TRBD1 for D (5 bases). CDR3 length: 12 residues. V gave up 1 base and J gave up 7 bases, with 5 bases separating them. Germline V gene sequence: CDR1 SGHVS, CDR2 FQNEAQ. CDR3 bases: TGTGCCAGCAGCTTAGGGGGCCAGCCCCAGCATTTT. Translated, it gives CASSLGGQPQHF.

The rearrangement uses TRBV4-3 and TRBJ2-7, with D unclear. The CDR3 sequence is 13 residues long. Germline V gene sequence: CDR1 LGHNA, CDR2 YSLEER. V was cut by 1 base and J by 3 bases, with 7 bases left in between. In DNA form, the CDR3 reads TGCGCCAGCAGCCAAGGTCTCGGCTACGAGCAGTACTTC. It codes for CASSQGLGYEQYF.

V and J are TRBV4-2 and TRBJ1-5, with 7 bases lining up with TRBD1. The germline V gene encodes CDR1 LGHNA and CDR2 YNFKEQ. This CDR3 has 16 amino acids. Trimming took 0 bases from V and 4 from J; bases not matched to a gene: 6. DNA of the CDR3: TGTGCCAGCAGCCAAGATCTTGCACAGGGGAATCAGCCCCAGCATTTT. It encodes CASSQDLAQGNQPQHF.

This sequence joins TRBV5-8 and TRBJ1-5; 9 nucleotides line up with TRBD1. V dropped 0 bases and J dropped 5; count of bases not matched to a gene: 3. CDR3 length equals 15 residues. Germline V gene sequence: CDR1 SGHTS, CDR2 YDEGEE. CDR3 in amino acids: CASSLDRGRYQPQHF. The DNA for the CDR3 is TGTGCCAGCAGCTTGGACAGGGGGCGTTATCAGCCCCAGCATTTT.

The genes are TRBV2 and TRBJ2-1; TRBD2 is a possible D gene (6 bases). Trimming took 2 bases from V and 16 from J, leaving 18 bases between them. Germline lookup yields CDR1 SNHLY and CDR2 FYNNEI. CDR3 length equals 13 residues. The DNA for the CDR3 is TGTGCCAGCAGTGAATTTCAGCGCGGGGTGTATTTCTTC. As protein: CASSEFQRGVYFF.

The chain carries TRBV9 and TRBJ2-3; maybe TRBD1 (6 bases). CDR3 size: 17 residues. Germline V CDR1 and CDR2: SGDLS, YYNGEE. Trimming stripped 1 base from V and 0 bases from J, with 15 bases between. CDR3 region: CASSVSGDTYSTDTQYF. In DNA form, the CDR3 reads TGTGCCAGCAGCGTAAGTGGGGACACGTATAGCACAGATACGCAGTATTTT.

V and J are TRBV11-2 and TRBJ2-7; TRBD1 is a possible D gene (6 bases). This CDR3 is 14 amino acids long. Germline lookup yields CDR1 SGHAT and CDR2 FQNNGV. V was shortened by 3 bases and J by 3 bases, with 12 bases between the two germline ends. CDR3 sequence reads: CASSLGAQSYEQYF. CDR3 bases: TGTGCCAGCAGCTTGGGGGCACAAAGCTACGAGCAGTACTTC.

This clone showed up just a few times. This chain connects TRBV28 to TRBJ1-1, with a tentative D call TRBD1 (5 bases). V was trimmed by 6 bases and J by 1 base, leaving 18 bases between them. CDR3 length equals 16 residues. Germline-derived CDR1 and CDR2 are MDHEN and SYDVKM. CDR3 sequence reads: CASSFTAWGGNTEAFF. DNA of the CDR3: TGTGCCAGCAGCTTCACGGCGTGGGGGGGGAACACTGAAGCTTTCTTT.

The gene calls are TRBV6-6 and TRBJ1-1; D ambiguous. The V end was cut by 4 bases, the J end by 1 base, with 4 bases between. Germline CDR1 reads MNHNY; CDR2 reads SVGAGI (reference sequence). The CDR3 contains 12 residues. CDR3 DNA: TGTGCCAGCAGTTCCTGGAACACTGAAGCTTTCTTT. Its protein product is CASSSWNTEAFF.

The chain uses TRBV11-2 and TRBJ2-5, with D uncertain. The CDR3 covers 12 residues. Germline CDR1 SGHAT, CDR2 FQNNGV. The V and J ends lost 6 bases and 5 bases respectively, with 10 bases between them. In DNA, the CDR3 is TGTGCCAGCAGGTCAGGTCGGGAGACCCAGTACTTC. Translated, it gives CASRSGRETQYF.

This clone showed up just once. This chain links TRBV6-5 with TRBJ1-1; D perhaps matches TRBD1 (5 bases). The V gene lost 4 bases and the J gene lost 4 bases, with 16 bases spanning the gap. This CDR3 comprises 15 residues. CDR1 and CDR2 (germline): MNHEY, SVGAGI. CDR3 nucleotide sequence: TGTGCCAGCAGTTGGGGACTAATAGGAGCCACTGAAGCTTTCTTT. It is translated as CASSWGLIGATEAFF.

V usage is TRBV7-9 and J usage is TRBJ2-7; a possible D gene is TRBD2 (6 bases). This CDR3 is 13 amino acids long. V was trimmed by 1 base and J by 7 bases, leaving 11 bases between them. From germline, CDR1 is SEHNR and CDR2 FQNEAQ (reference sequence). In DNA form, the CDR3 reads TGTGCCAGCAGCTTAGATCGCCGGGGGGAGCAGTACTTC. Protein: CASSLDRRGEQYF.

This clone came up a few times. The chain uses TRBV5-6 and TRBJ2-7; TRBD1 matches 7 bases. CDR3 length: 14 residues. Germline V CDR1 and CDR2: SGHDT, YYEEEE. V shed 3 bases and J 2 bases; nucleotides not matched to a gene: 5. This CDR3 reads CASSSTGQAYEQYF. The CDR3 nucleotides read TGTGCCAGCAGCTCGACAGGGCAGGCCTACGAGCAGTACTTC.

The chain couples TRBV30 to TRBJ2-7; maybe TRBD2 (7 bases). Trimming removed 1 base at V and 2 bases at J, with 18 bases between. The CDR3 spans 16 residues. The germline gives CDR1 GTSNPN, CDR2 SVGIG (reference sequence). The CDR3 nucleotides read TGTGCCTGGAGTGGCAAAAGGGGGGGCGAGACCTACGAGCAGTACTTC. As protein: CAWSGKRGGETYEQYF.

This clone was recorded only once. The V call is TRBV7-2, the J call TRBJ1-5; 7 nucleotides agree with TRBD1. Germline values: CDR1 SGHTA, CDR2 FQGNSA. V shed 5 bases, J shed 4 bases, and the junction held 5 bases outside the gene matches. CDR3 length: 14 residues. The CDR3 DNA follows: TGTGCCAGCAGCGGGGACAGCCAAAATCAGCCCCAGCATTTT. Translation gives CASSGDSQNQPQHF.